The T cell receptor (beta chain) described here comes from a study of blood T cell repertoires in COVID-19. Study background: Samples representing acute and convalescent COVID-19 were sourced from the United States, Italy and Spain.

Profiling relied on immunoSEQ multiplex PCR, and the TCRdb table lists in-frame clones only, not all of them. In the table there are hundreds of thousands of clones, about 90% of which are singletons. Trimming took 4 bases from V and 5 from J, leaving 12 bases between them. This CDR3 spans 14 amino acids. Germline lookup yields CDR1 KGHSH and CDR2 LQKENI. This TCR was sampled from a woman aged 50 to 60 with acute COVID-19. Sequencing was carried out using PBMCs or T cells enriched from blood (not recorded which). The J gene is TRBJ2-1, the V gene TRBV18; maybe TRBD1 (5 bases). CDR3 protein: CASSHRDRNNEQFF. In nucleotides, the CDR3 is TGTGCCAGCTCACACCGCGACAGAAACAATGAGCAGTTCTTC.